This T cell receptor (beta chain) was retrieved from a study of CD8 T cells in Susac syndrome. Study findings and constraints: The total CD8+ repertoires yielded 15 to 20 Susac-specific public clones and the CD8+ TEMRA repertoires yielded 5 or 6.

Germline V gene data show CDR1 as SGHRS and CDR2 as YFSETQ. V lost 4 bases, J lost 7 bases, and 17 bases lay in between. The CDR3 is 14 amino acids. With random hexamers, about 0.5 to 1 ug RNA was reverse transcribed. Across 54 Vbeta and 13 Jbeta, TCR beta CDR3 was amplified with immunoSEQ multiplex PCR. MiXCR, run by TCRdb on the immunoSEQ multiplex PCR reads, gives a single entry per CDR3 protein. Of tens of thousands of distinct CDR3 sequences listed, 95% to 97% are singletons. Notes on this clonotype: What it recognizes is unknown.

Sequencing of TCR beta was undertaken in CD8+ and CD4+ T cells derived from blood. The CD8+ and CD4+ T cells were isolated magnetically using a negative isolation approach, whereas the TEMRA cells were enriched by FACS. This TCR was recovered from a human donor with Susac syndrome. The chain links TRBV5-1 to TRBJ1-1; maybe TRBD1 (5 bases). Sequenced sample: CD8+ T cells from PBMCs. The CDR3 DNA follows: TGCGCCAGCAGCCCGCTGGACACCGTAATTGAAGCTTTCTTT. It yields the protein CASSPLDTVIEAFF.